This TCR beta chain is from a study of blood T cell repertoires in COVID-19. Study-level background: The study drew acute and convalescent COVID-19 samples from the United States, Italy and Spain. T cells, B-cell-depleted T cells, or PBMCs supplied cDNA or gDNA.

Authors' data handling: Counts of nucleated cells, estimated from reference gene primer amplification, were obtained. Clones were read by immunoSEQ multiplex PCR, and TCRdb kept only the in-frame ones, dropping some. Clone size and the V and J calls come from that table; the DNA yielded D and trimming. This sample carries about 150,000 clones, 88% of them seen once, and the ten largest clones take over 9.5%. V gave up 3 bases and J gave up 2 bases, with 7 bases separating them. CDR3 length: 13 amino acids. Germline CDR1 is SQVTM and CDR2 is ANQGSEA. The sequence was obtained from a man aged 60-69 years with active or convalescent COVID-19. The sequenced sample consisted of peripheral blood. The chain uses TRBV29-1 and TRBJ2-2, with D possibly TRBD1 on 5 matching bases. The CDR3 DNA sequence: TGCAGCGTTGATAGGGGAAACACCGGGGAGCTGTTTTTT. Translated: CSVDRGNTGELFF.